The sequence of this T cell receptor beta chain was determined in a study of blood T cell repertoires in COVID-19. In the study overall: There were acute and convalescent COVID-19 samples, and they came from the United States, Italy and Spain.

The trim removed 2 bases at V and 1 base at J, leaving 12 bases unmatched. The CDR3 runs 18 residues. Germline V gene lookup returns CDR1 MNHNS and CDR2 SASEGT. Original methodology: Nucleated cell counts were estimated from reference gene primer amplification. Libraries were prepared by immunoSEQ multiplex PCR; TCRdb keeps only in-frame clonotypes and omits some of them. V and J calls and clone size are as listed in that table; D and trimming were resolved from the DNA. The table lists 130,000 to 150,000 clones, about four fifths of them singletons. This chain links TRBV6-1 with TRBJ1-1; TRBD1 aligns across 8 bases. Specimen: peripheral blood. This sequence originates from a human donor in a cohort sampled during active COVID-19. The CDR3 spells CASSETDRADGGNTEAFF. CDR3 DNA: TGTGCCAGCAGTGAAACGGACAGGGCGGACGGTGGGAACACTGAAGCTTTCTTT.